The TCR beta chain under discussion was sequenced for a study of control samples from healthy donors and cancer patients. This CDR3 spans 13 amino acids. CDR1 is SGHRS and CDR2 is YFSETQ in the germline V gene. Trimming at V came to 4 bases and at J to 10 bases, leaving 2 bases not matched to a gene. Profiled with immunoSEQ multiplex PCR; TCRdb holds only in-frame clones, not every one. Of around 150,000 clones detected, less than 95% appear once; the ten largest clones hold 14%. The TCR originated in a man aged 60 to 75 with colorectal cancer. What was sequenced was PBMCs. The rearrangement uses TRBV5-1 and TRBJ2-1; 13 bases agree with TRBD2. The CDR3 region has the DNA TGCGCCAGCAGCCAGACTAGCGGGGGGGAGCAGTTCTTC. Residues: CASSQTSGGEQFF.